Listed here are 8 T cell receptor beta chains from one sample, sequenced in a study of regulatory T cells in long-lasting Graves disease. Stated time point: newly diagnosed GD, antithyroid drugs for less than 3 months. RNA isolated from PBMCs was used to make the TCR library. Libraries of TCR beta came from iRepertoire HTBI primers plus Arm-PCR of CDR3 regions. TCRdb called the multiplex PCR reads again in MiXCR, with one record for every CDR3 protein. In the table there are around 500,000 distinct CDR3 sequences, more than 15% of which are singletons. In addition, the sample was reused for a study of T cells in Graves' hyperthyroidism and ophthalmopathy.

The source was peripheral blood mononuclear cells (PBMCs), collected at new diagnosis, from a patient treated with antithyroid drugs. All receptors derive from a woman in her forties or fifties with Graves disease.

V is TRBV12-3 or TRBV12-4 and J is TRBJ2-1, with TRBD2 identical over 14 bases. The CDR3 spans 18 residues. With 6 bases clipped from V and 0 bases from J, the junction kept 7 bases outside the gene matches. CDR3 protein: CASSPYGTSGSSYNEQFF. The CDR3, as DNA: TGTGCCAGCAGCCCGTACGGGACTAGCGGGAGCTCCTACAATGAGCAGTTCTTC.

This clonotype was found many times. V is TRBV11-3 and J is TRBJ2-3, with D tentatively TRBD1 (6 bases). The CDR3 has 15 residues. Trimming left V 5 bases short and J 2 bases short, with 14 bases between. CDR1 and CDR2 from the germline V gene are SGHNT and YENEEA. CDR3 residues: CASSLGQYFTDTQYF. For the CDR3, the DNA is TGTGCCAGCAGCCTCGGACAGTATTTCACAGATACGCAGTATTTT.

This clonotype came up many times. The chain is built from TRBV20-1 and TRBJ1-1; no clear D gene. Deletions cut 6 bases from V and 5 bases from J, with 19 bases between. CDR3 length: 14 residues. Germline CDR1 DFQATT, CDR2 SNEGSKA (reference sequence). The CDR3, as DNA: TGCAGTGCACGCCAGACCCCTCCGAGGACTGAAGCTTTCTTT. Amino acid sequence: CSARQTPPRTEAFF.

The rearrangement links TRBV7-8 to TRBJ2-7; possibly TRBD2 for D (6 bases). V gave up 7 bases and J gave up 6 bases, with 16 bases separating them. The V gene's germline CDR1 is SGHVS and CDR2 FQNEAQ. The CDR3 loop spans 13 amino acids. CDR3 bases: TGTGCCAGCACCTCCATCGGGGGACTCGAGCAGTACTTC. Translated, it gives CASTSIGGLEQYF.

In regard to this clonotype: A much larger clone differs by one base, so this may be a read error. The chain has TRBV7-9 and TRBJ2-3; D remains unclear. The V gene lost 4 bases and the J gene lost 1 base, with 9 bases spanning the gap. The CDR3 runs to 14 residues. CDR1 is SEHNR and CDR2 is FQNEAQ in the germline V gene (reference sequence). The CDR3 DNA follows: TGTGCCAGCAGCTCTTCGGGCCGCACAGATACGCAGTATTTT. Amino acids: CASSSSGRTDTQYF.

There are a few counts of this clonotype. Written as DNA, the CDR3 is TGTGCCAGCAGCTTAGCGGGGACAGGGTTAACCGGGGAGCTGTTTTTT. Encoded protein: CASSLAGTGLTGELFF. V is TRBV7-9 and J is TRBJ2-2; TRBD1 aligns across 9 bases. Germline V lookup: CDR1 SEHNR, CDR2 FQNEAQ (reference sequence). Trimming at V came to 0 bases and at J to 5 bases, leaving 4 bases not matched to a gene. CDR3 length equals 16 residues.

This clonotype was recorded many times. For the CDR3, the DNA is TGCAGCGTTGGAGGTTCTGGGCAGGGGCCCGCCTACGAGCAGTACTTC. It yields the protein CSVGGSGQGPAYEQYF. J is TRBJ2-7 and V is TRBV29-1, with D maybe TRBD1 (6 bases). This CDR3 spans 16 amino acids. The V and J ends lost 4 bases and 2 bases respectively, with 21 bases between them. Germline CDR1 is SQVTM and CDR2 is ANQGSEA.

This clonotype was counted a single time. A read error may produce the germline difference seen at one junction end. The chain recombines TRBV5-8 with TRBJ1-1, with a tentative D call TRBD1 (6 bases). The CDR3 is 13 amino acids. CDR1 and CDR2 from the germline V gene are SGHTS and YDEGEE. The CDR3: CASSYRENTEAVF. CDR3 nucleotides: TGTGCCAGCAGCTACAGGGAGAACACTGAAGCTGTCTTT.